This TCR beta chain is drawn from a study of blood T cell repertoires in COVID-19 (dated by TCRdb to the early 2020s). Study-level background: Collaborator samples came from the United States, Italy and Spain and covered acute and convalescent phases of COVID-19. The material from the prospective study consisted of cDNA or gDNA derived from T cells, B-cell-depleted T cells, or PBMCs. The dataset comprised deeply sampled blood TCRbeta repertoires from subjects exposed to, actively infected with, or recovered from COVID-19. The repertoires were released in a freely available public database meant as a resource for research on the immune response to SARS-CoV-2. The samples were drawn from two sources: the first 160 participants of the ongoing ImmuneRACE study, and 1,000 to 1,500 subjects contributed by 6 global collaborators. The sample metadata nearly always contained a de-identified subject ID, COVID-19 status, age in years and sex. Where HLA class I and class II types were available, the types were taken from metadata supplied by the sample provider, not from assay-based typing. Here is what the overall study found, with its caveats: How much clinical and demographic metadata was included differed by source and by participant, and the metadata was provided uncurated.

As to this clone: Its cognate antigen has yet to be identified. No much larger clone is present one base from it, and per-base qualities are unavailable.

From V the trimming removes 0 bases and from J it removes 2 bases, while the gene matches leave 7 bases of the junction unaccounted for. From cysteine to phenylalanine, the CDR3 is 17 amino acids long. Only CDR3 DNA is held: 51 bases, read in frame from base 1. For CDR1 and CDR2, the germline V gene lists LGHNA and YNFKEQ. In Seattle, one collaborating source enrolled patients while the infection was active and tracked those patients longitudinally over the course of disease. Each collaborating institution followed its own protocols to collect whole blood in K2EDTA tubes. Collaborator samples were shipped for TCRbeta analysis as frozen whole blood, isolated PBMCs, or DNA extracted from either sample type. TCRbeta CDR3 regions were amplified from genomic DNA by means of the immunoSEQ Assay, a bias-controlled multiplex PCR. In the paper's pipeline: Within the assay, amplification of reference gene primers was used to estimate how many nucleated cells each sample contained. Sequence reads were collapsed and filtered to measure the absolute abundance of every unique TCRbeta CDR3 rearrangement. For each sample, productive Simpson clonality was calculated by taking the square root of Simpson's diversity index across productive rearrangements. This is the immuneACCESS table as TCRdb keeps it, with only in-frame sequences that have V and J called. A part of the clones is gone; compared with another copy, unresolved V genes explain less than half, and the rest is unexplained. V and J calls and clone size are copied from that table; D and trimming were computed from the DNA. Present in this sample are around 200,000 clones, about 76% of which were seen just once. Of the sample, under 7% is held by the ten largest clones.

The rearrangement combines TRBV4-2 with TRBJ2-3; 8 bases in the middle match TRBD2. This TCR was recovered from a woman between 40 and 55 years old with COVID-19, enrolled during active disease. Sequencing input: peripheral blood. CDR3 reads: CASSQEGLAGLTDTQYF. The DNA reads TGTGCCAGCAGCCAAGAAGGGCTAGCGGGCCTCACAGATACGCAGTATTTT.